Below, 24 T cell receptor beta chains from the same sample are listed, as sequenced in a study of CD8 T cells in Susac syndrome. The RNA input was roughly 0.45 to 1 ug, and it was reverse transcribed with random hexamers. One entry per CDR3 protein, called by TCRdb with MiXCR from the immunoSEQ multiplex PCR reads. The data contain 330,000 or so distinct CDR3 sequences, approximately 85% of them singletons. Material: CD8+ T cells from PBMCs. The receptors shown here come from a human donor with multiple sclerosis.

This clonotype was counted between two and nine times. The chain recombines TRBV7-9 with TRBJ2-1; 7 bases align to TRBD2. The CDR3 runs to 12 residues. CDR1 and CDR2 (germline): SEHNR, FQNEAQ (reference sequence). The V and J ends lost 6 bases and 8 bases, in that order; junction bases with no gene match: 4. CDR3 protein: CASRTGGDEQFF. The DNA of the CDR3 is TGTGCCAGCAGGACGGGAGGCGATGAGCAGTTCTTC.

This clonotype was seen only a few times. V gene TRBV11-2 combines with J gene TRBJ2-7, with D unclear. The germline gives CDR1 SGHAT, CDR2 FQNNGV. The CDR3 has 13 amino acids. Trimming shortened V by 0 bases and J by 0 bases, and 3 bases separated the two germline ends. The CDR3 nucleotides read TGTGCCAGCAGCTTAGATCACTCCTACGAGCAGTACTTC. Residues: CASSLDHSYEQYF.

This chain connects TRBV11-2 to TRBJ1-2; perhaps TRBD1 as D (5 bases). Germline CDR1 SGHAT, CDR2 FQNNGV. CDR3 length equals 15 residues. Trimming shortened V by 2 bases and J by 3 bases, and 13 bases separated the two germline ends. The CDR3 sequence is CASSLHGSGHYGYTF. CDR3 DNA sequence: TGTGCCAGCAGCTTACACGGGTCGGGGCACTATGGCTACACCTTC.

This clonotype was observed a single time. The chain combines TRBV7-2 with TRBJ2-2; the match to TRBD1 covers 7 bases. In germline, CDR1 is SGHTA, CDR2 FQGNSA. The CDR3 has 13 amino acids. Trimming took 11 bases from V and 4 from J; bases not matched to a gene: 7. The CDR3 spells CAGQTGITGELFF. The CDR3 bases are TGTGCCGGTCAGACAGGGATCACCGGGGAGCTGTTTTTT.

The chain carries TRBV12-3 or TRBV12-4 and TRBJ1-2; 8 nucleotides align to TRBD1. The CDR3 runs to 13 residues. The J segment lost 4 bases and the V segment lost 10 bases, leaving 8 bases of the junction unmatched. Here the CDR3 reads CAMDRAKGYGYTF. CDR3 in DNA: TGTGCCATGGACAGGGCGAAAGGCTATGGCTACACCTTC.

This chain joins TRBV11-2 and TRBJ1-2; the match to TRBD1 covers 7 bases. V shed 8 bases and J 3 bases; nucleotides not matched to a gene: 15. The CDR3 spans 16 residues. CDR1 and CDR2 (germline): SGHAT, FQNNGV. The CDR3 loop is CASSTLGGQLHYGYTF. The CDR3 DNA reads TGTGCCAGCTCTACCCTAGGGGGCCAGCTTCACTATGGCTACACCTTC.

The chain recombines TRBV20-1 with TRBJ2-1, with D possibly being TRBD1 or TRBD2 (5 bases each). There are 13 residues in the CDR3. Germline V gene lookup returns CDR1 DFQATT and CDR2 SNEGSKA (reference sequence). Trimming shortened V by 5 bases and J by 5 bases, and 13 bases separated the two germline ends. CDR3 nucleotide sequence: TGCAGTGCTGCCGGGACCACTAACAATGAGCAGTTCTTC. The encoded protein is CSAAGTTNNEQFF.

The CDR3 nucleotides are TGTGCCATCAGTGAACGGGACAACCAAGAGACCCAGTACTTC. Protein: CAISERDNQETQYF. J is TRBJ2-5 and V is TRBV10-3; tentatively, D is TRBD1 (6 bases). Per germline, CDR1 ENHRY and CDR2 SYGVKD. The CDR3 runs to 14 residues. Deletions cut 3 bases from V and 0 bases from J, with 8 bases between.

V and J are TRBV29-1 and TRBJ1-1; the D gene is possibly TRBD1 (6 bases). This CDR3 region has 12 residues. Germline CDR1 reads SQVTM; CDR2 reads ANQGSEA. Trimming took 3 bases from V and 4 from J, leaving 9 bases between them. CDR3 amino acids: CSVDLGGTEAFF. The CDR3 nucleotides are TGCAGCGTTGACCTAGGGGGCACTGAAGCTTTCTTT. Drawing the rest from reference TRBV29-1 and TRBJ1-1, the complete variable domain is SAVISQKPSRDICQRGTSLTIQCQVDSQVTMMFWYRQQPGQSLTLIATANQGSEATYESGFVIDKFPISRPNLTFSTLTVSNMSPEDSSIYLCSVDLGGTEAFFGQGTRLTVV.

The rearrangement links TRBV27 to TRBJ2-3; 8 positions match TRBD2. The CDR3 extends over 14 amino acids. Germline values: CDR1 MNHEY, CDR2 SMNVEV (reference sequence). V lost 2 bases and J lost 9; bases outside the gene matches: 7. The CDR3 spells CASSLGAGEGTQYF. DNA for the CDR3: TGTGCCAGCAGTTTAGGAGCGGGAGAGGGAACGCAGTATTTT.

This rearrangement joins TRBV30 to TRBJ1-1; D not certain. Trimming left V 1 base short and J 4 bases short, with 4 bases between. Germline-derived CDR1 and CDR2 are GTSNPN and SVGIG (reference sequence). CDR3 length equals 11 residues. The CDR3 DNA follows: TGTGCCTGGAGTGGGACCACTGAAGCTTTCTTT. It yields the protein CAWSGTTEAFF.

The CDR3 reads CASSQDRQGANYGYTF. The CDR3 DNA follows: TGCGCCAGCAGCCAAGATAGACAGGGGGCCAACTATGGCTACACCTTC. The V and J genes are TRBV4-3 and TRBJ1-2, with TRBD1 matching 10 bases. The CDR3 runs 16 residues. The J segment lost 2 bases and the V segment lost 0 bases, leaving 3 bases of the junction unmatched. Germline V gene sequence: CDR1 LGHNA, CDR2 YSLEER.

The genes are TRBV11-1 and TRBJ2-1, with TRBD2 matching over 7 bases. CDR1 and CDR2 (germline): SGHAT, FQDESV (reference sequence). The junction had 13 bases not matched to a gene; V was cut back by 5 bases and J by 0 bases. This CDR3 region has 18 residues. The CDR3, as DNA: TGTGCCAGCAGCCGGAGACCCCTAGCGGCCAGCTCCTACAATGAGCAGTTCTTC. It encodes CASSRRPLAASSYNEQFF.

The chain uses TRBV16 and TRBJ1-2; the D is unclear. CDR3 length: 12 residues. CDR1 KGHSY and CDR2 FQNENV come from the germline V gene. Trimming left V 0 bases short and J 13 bases short, with 12 bases between. CDR3 nucleotide sequence: TGTGCCAGCAGCCAATCGACGCGTGATCTCACCTTC. Translation gives CASSQSTRDLTF.

The V call is TRBV5-1, the J call TRBJ2-7; D uncertain. The CDR3 spans 13 residues. Trimming cost V 1 base and J 2 bases, with 7 bases left between them. Germline values: CDR1 SGHRS, CDR2 YFSETQ. In DNA, the CDR3 is TGCGCCAGCAGCTTGACTGTTCCCTACGAGCAGTACTTC. Translating it yields CASSLTVPYEQYF.

This clonotype was recorded once. V usage is TRBV30 and J usage is TRBJ1-6; D is uncertain. This CDR3 is built from 14 residues. V shed 3 bases and J shed 5 bases, with 11 bases lying between them. Germline V gene sequence: CDR1 GTSNPN, CDR2 SVGIG (reference sequence). CDR3 coding DNA: TGTGCCTGGAGCTTTTTGAACAATAATTCACCCCTCCACTTT. Translating it yields CAWSFLNNNSPLHF.

This chain uses TRBV27 with TRBJ1-2; TRBD1 might be the D (5 bases). Germline CDR1 MNHEY, CDR2 SMNVEV (reference sequence). Trimming stripped 5 bases from V and 8 bases from J, with 15 bases between. This CDR3 is 13 amino acids long. CDR3 region: CASSNLPPGGYTF. The CDR3 nucleotides read TGTGCCAGCAGTAACCTTCCGCCAGGGGGCTACACCTTC.

The chain joins TRBV5-1 to TRBJ1-1, with unresolved D. The V gene lost 0 bases and the J gene lost 0 bases, with 9 bases spanning the gap. The germline CDR1 and CDR2 sequences are SGHRS and YFSETQ. CDR3 length equals 15 residues. The CDR3 DNA is TGCGCCAGCAGCTTGGGGCAGGAATTGAACACTGAAGCTTTCTTT. The encoded protein is CASSLGQELNTEAFF.

This clonotype was counted a few times. V is TRBV20-1 and J is TRBJ2-7; D unresolved. This CDR3 is built from 14 residues. Trimming removed 0 bases at V and 4 bases at J, with 13 bases between. CDR1 and CDR2 (germline): DFQATT, SNEGSKA (reference sequence). CDR3 in DNA: TGCAGTGCTAGAGATCAGGTGCGGAGATACGAGCAGTACTTC. Translated, it gives CSARDQVRRYEQYF.

The chain has TRBV10-2 and TRBJ2-7; either TRBD1 or TRBD2 may fit D (5 bases each). Germline assignment: CDR1 WSHSY and CDR2 SAAADI. The CDR3 sequence is 16 residues long. Trimming pared 0 bases from V and 6 bases from J, leaving 18 bases between. CDR3 in amino acids: CASSESYDGAWGEQYF. The CDR3 nucleotides are TGCGCCAGCAGTGAGTCGTATGACGGGGCATGGGGCGAGCAGTACTTC.

The genes are TRBV2 and TRBJ1-1; a weak D match, TRBD1 (6 bases). Germline CDR1 reads SNHLY; CDR2 reads FYNNEI. The CDR3 spans 12 residues. The V and J ends lost 6 bases and 5 bases respectively, with 10 bases between them. CDR3 sequence reads: CASSVGTTEAFF. As DNA, the CDR3 is TGTGCCAGCAGCGTCGGGACAACTGAAGCTTTCTTT.

This clonotype has just one count. The chain joins TRBV6-2 or TRBV6-3 to TRBJ2-7, with 9 bases aligning to TRBD2. Trimming at V came to 5 bases and at J to 2 bases, leaving 7 bases not matched to a gene. This CDR3 region has 15 residues. The germline gives CDR1 MNHEY, CDR2 SVGEGT. This chain's CDR3 is CASSPQLAGTYEQYF. CDR3 bases: TGTGCCAGCAGTCCTCAACTAGCGGGTACCTACGAGCAGTACTTC.

The V gene is TRBV3-1, the J gene TRBJ2-1, with 9 bases lining up with TRBD1. CDR1 LGHDT and CDR2 YNNKEL come from the germline V gene (reference sequence). The CDR3 runs 19 residues. V was pared by 6 bases and J by 2 bases, with 17 bases of the junction left unmatched. CDR3: CASSQSIPMDRGPYNEQFF. The CDR3 nucleotides read TGTGCCAGCAGTCAGAGTATTCCGATGGACAGGGGCCCCTACAATGAGCAGTTCTTC.

The CDR3 bases are TGTGCCAGCAGTGAACAGGACAGCAAAACAGATACGCAGTATTTT. Translation gives CASSEQDSKTDTQYF. The rearrangement uses TRBV25-1 and TRBJ2-3; a weak D match, TRBD1 (6 bases). This CDR3 spans 15 amino acids. CDR1 is MGHDK, CDR2 SYGVNS, per germline. V was clipped by 2 bases and J by 3 bases, with 12 bases between them.